Following are 29 T cell receptor beta chains from one sample sequenced in a study of CD8 T cells in Susac syndrome. RNA amounts of about 0.5 to 1 ug underwent reverse transcription with random hexamers. In TCRdb, the immunoSEQ multiplex PCR reads were re-called with MiXCR into one record per CDR3 protein. The data show 69,000 or so distinct CDR3 sequences, with over 85% seen just once and 0.5% to 0.7% held by the top ten. The sample comprised CD8+ T cells from PBMCs. The receptors shown here come from a human donor with multiple sclerosis.

This chain connects TRBV5-4 to TRBJ2-7; 7 bases match TRBD1. This CDR3 has 14 amino acids. J was trimmed by 2 bases and V by 4 bases; bases with no gene match: 6. CDR1 is SGHNT and CDR2 is YYREEE in the germline V gene (reference sequence). The CDR3 region has the DNA TGTGCCAGCAGCCCGAGGGGACAGACCTACGAGCAGTACTTC. It specifies CASSPRGQTYEQYF.

The rearrangement joins TRBV2 to TRBJ1-2; the match to TRBD1 covers 7 bases. Germline values: CDR1 SNHLY, CDR2 FYNNEI. V lost 8 bases to trimming and J lost 0 bases; unmatched junction nucleotides: 6. This CDR3 is built from 14 residues. CDR3 nucleotides: TGTGCCAGCTTAGGACAGGCCGCTAACTATGGCTACACCTTC. It yields the protein CASLGQAANYGYTF.

The V call is TRBV3-1, the J call TRBJ2-4; TRBD1 or TRBD2 may be the D gene (5 bases each). CDR3 length: 13 residues. Germline assignment: CDR1 LGHDT and CDR2 YNNKEL (reference sequence). Trimming stripped 1 base from V and 9 bases from J, with 10 bases between. CDR3 amino acids: CASSQGGAGIQYF. In DNA form, the CDR3 reads TGTGCCAGCAGCCAAGGAGGGGCGGGCATTCAGTACTTC. The variable domain in full, with the rest retrieved from reference TRBV3-1 and TRBJ2-4, is DTAVSQTPKYLVTQMGNDKSIKCEQNLGHDTMYWYKQDSKKFLKIMFSYNNKELIINETVPNRFSPKSPDKAHLNLHINSLELGDSAVYFCASSQGGAGIQYFGAGTRLSVL.

This clonotype was counted only a few times. V is TRBV7-9 and J is TRBJ2-1; D not certain. V was clipped by 2 bases and J by 1 base, with 9 bases between them. The CDR3 has 15 residues. Looked up from germline, CDR1 is SEHNR and CDR2 is FQNEAQ (reference sequence). This CDR3 reads CASSLPRGSYNEQFF. The CDR3 bases are TGTGCCAGCAGCTTACCTCGCGGTTCCTACAATGAGCAGTTCTTC. The entire variable domain, with the rest obtained from reference TRBV7-9 and TRBJ2-1, is as follows: DTGVSQNPRHKITKRGQNVTFRCDPISEHNRLYWYRQTLGQGPEFLTYFQNEAQLEKSRLLSDRFSAERPKGSFSTLEIQRTEQGDSAMYLCASSLPRGSYNEQFFGPGTRLTVL.

The V call is TRBV27, the J call TRBJ2-7, with D possibly being TRBD1 (6 bases). This CDR3 region has 15 residues. Germline lookup yields CDR1 MNHEY and CDR2 SMNVEV (reference sequence). V was clipped by 4 bases and J by 1 base, with 14 bases between them. The CDR3 DNA reads as TGTGCCAGCAGTTCCCTTCAGGGGTCGTCCTACGAGCAGTACTTC. Protein sequence: CASSSLQGSSYEQYF.

The chain carries TRBV4-3 and TRBJ2-2; 8 bases align to TRBD2. CDR3 length: 17 residues. The germline V gene has CDR1 LGHNA and CDR2 YSLEER. J was trimmed by 4 bases and V by 1 base; bases with no gene match: 8. The CDR3 coding sequence is TGCGCCAGCAGCCAAGCGATCGGCGGGGGGACCACCGGGGAGCTGTTTTTT. This codes for CASSQAIGGGTTGELFF.

The chain carries TRBV28 and TRBJ2-5; no firm D call. The CDR3 runs to 15 residues. CDR1 and CDR2 (germline): MDHEN, SYDVKM. Trimming cost V 3 bases and J 2 bases, with 13 bases left between them. The CDR3 here is CASSFRFDGQETQYF. In DNA, the CDR3 is TGTGCCAGCAGTTTTAGGTTTGACGGACAAGAGACCCAGTACTTC. Full variable domain (remainder filled in from reference TRBV28 and TRBJ2-5): DVKVTQSSRYLVKRTGEKVFLECVQDMDHENMFWYRQDPGLGLRLIYFSYDVKMKEKGDIPEGYSVSREKKERFSLILESASTNQTSMYLCASSFRFDGQETQYFGPGTRLLVL.

J is TRBJ1-5 and V is TRBV9, with a weak D call TRBD1 (6 bases). CDR3 length equals 13 residues. Germline CDR1 and CDR2: SGDLS and YYNGEE. Trimming left V 2 bases short and J 7 bases short, with 10 bases between. The CDR3 is CASSVEGVQPQHF. CDR3 nucleotides: TGTGCCAGCAGCGTGGAGGGGGTCCAGCCCCAGCATTTT.

This clonotype was counted a single time. The CDR3 reads CASSADFNDQPQHF. CDR3 in DNA: TGTGCCAGCTCAGCGGACTTTAACGATCAGCCCCAGCATTTT. J is TRBJ1-5 and V is TRBV18; D is uncertain. This CDR3 contains 14 residues. V lost 5 bases and J lost 5, with 13 bases in between. Germline V gives CDR1 KGHSH, CDR2 LQKENI.

The chain is built from TRBV9 and TRBJ1-1; D is perhaps TRBD1 (5 bases). This CDR3 has 16 residues. Trimming removed 3 bases from V and 0 bases from J, with 15 bases in between. Germline-derived CDR1 and CDR2 are SGDLS and YYNGEE. The CDR3 is CASSALGEGMNTEAFF. The CDR3 DNA reads TGTGCCAGCAGCGCCCTAGGGGAAGGTATGAACACTGAAGCTTTCTTT.

V usage is TRBV7-8 and J usage is TRBJ2-1, with TRBD2 matching over 8 bases. Germline V gene lookup returns CDR1 SGHVS and CDR2 FQNEAQ. V lost 1 base to trimming and J lost 0 bases; unmatched junction nucleotides: 8. This CDR3 is built from 18 residues. CDR3 nucleotides: TGTGCCAGCAGCTTAGAGCCGAGCGGGGGATTCTCCTACAATGAGCAGTTCTTC. Amino acids: CASSLEPSGGFSYNEQFF.

This chain links TRBV4-1 with TRBJ1-5; D is perhaps TRBD1 (6 bases). Trimming shortened V by 0 bases and J by 6 bases, and 9 bases separated the two germline ends. The germline CDR1 and CDR2 sequences are MGHRA and YSYEKL. The CDR3 runs 14 residues. The CDR3 bases are TGCGCCAGCAGCCAAGAACAGGGCACTCAGCCCCAGCATTTT. Its protein product is CASSQEQGTQPQHF.

The chain has TRBV25-1 and TRBJ2-7; D may be TRBD1 or TRBD2 (5 bases each). Germline V lookup: CDR1 MGHDK, CDR2 SYGVNS. The CDR3 is 13 residues long. Trimming left V 3 bases short and J 7 bases short, with 13 bases between. The CDR3, as DNA: TGTGCCAGCAGTGACCGAATTGGGGGTGAGCAGTACTTC. It codes for CASSDRIGGEQYF.

The chain is built from TRBV7-9 and TRBJ2-7; 7 bases fit TRBD1. CDR1 and CDR2 (germline): SEHNR, FQNEAQ (reference sequence). Unmatched junction bases numbered 9, after V lost 5 bases and J lost 2 bases. The CDR3 length is 15 residues. The CDR3 nucleotides are TGTGCCAGCAGCCCTGAGTACGGACAGGCCTACGAGCAGTACTTC. Protein product: CASSPEYGQAYEQYF.

V gene TRBV7-6 combines with J gene TRBJ2-7, with TRBD1 identical over 7 bases. The CDR3 is 15 residues long. V gave up 0 bases and J gave up 3 bases; unmatched junction bases: 5. Germline V CDR1 and CDR2: SGHVS, FNYEAQ. CDR3: CASSLAGTANYEQYF. Written as DNA, the CDR3 is TGTGCCAGCAGCTTAGCTGGGACAGCCAACTACGAGCAGTACTTC. Combining the CDR3 with reference TRBV7-6 and TRBJ2-7 gives the whole variable domain GAGVSQSPRYKVTKRGQDVALRCDPISGHVSLYWYRQALGQGPEFLTYFNYEAQQDKSGLPNDRFSAERPEGSISTLTIQRTEQRDSAMYRCASSLAGTANYEQYFGPGTRLTVT.

V is TRBV27 and J is TRBJ2-7, with D hard to call. Trimming took 0 bases from V and 6 from J, leaving 15 bases between them. The CDR3 is made up of 15 amino acids. Germline V gene lookup returns CDR1 MNHEY and CDR2 SMNVEV (reference sequence). This chain's CDR3 is CASSLSSYPDGEQYF. Here the CDR3 DNA reads TGTGCCAGCAGTTTATCGTCTTACCCAGATGGCGAGCAGTACTTC.

V and J are TRBV11-1 and TRBJ2-7; D not resolved. V was pared by 3 bases and J by 2 bases, with 8 bases between. The CDR3 extends over 13 amino acids. Germline loops: CDR1 SGHAT, CDR2 FQDESV (reference sequence). The DNA of the CDR3 is TGTGCCAGCAGCTTCGGCAGGACCTACGAGCAGTACTTC. The encoded protein is CASSFGRTYEQYF.

The gene calls are TRBV7-9 and TRBJ1-6; D is unclear. This CDR3 is 14 amino acids long. The V end lost 5 bases, the J end lost 7 bases, and 12 bases lay between the germline ends. Germline CDR1 reads SEHNR; CDR2 reads FQNEAQ (reference sequence). This chain's CDR3 is CASSPPGGNSPLHF. The CDR3 nucleotides are TGTGCCAGCAGCCCCCCGGGAGGAAATTCACCCCTCCACTTT.

The chain joins TRBV12-3 or TRBV12-4 to TRBJ2-6; TRBD2 is a possible D gene (6 bases). V lost 5 bases, J lost 1 base, and 18 bases lay in between. There are 18 residues in the CDR3. The CDR3 DNA is TGTGCCAGCAGTACACCCACCGGTGGGGGGTCTGGGGCCAACGTCCTGACTTTC. Translation gives CASSTPTGGGSGANVLTF.

The rearrangement joins TRBV12-3 or TRBV12-4 to TRBJ2-7; D is perhaps TRBD1 or TRBD2 (5 bases each). Trimming stripped 1 base from V and 5 bases from J, with 9 bases between. The CDR3 extends over 13 amino acids. The CDR3: CASSLEVGHEQYF. The CDR3 bases are TGTGCCAGCAGTTTAGAGGTGGGACACGAGCAGTACTTC.

The J gene is TRBJ1-1, the V gene TRBV23-1; 8 bases line up with TRBD1. TRBV23-1 is treated as an ORF (open reading frame) with a function not yet certain. This CDR3 is built from 15 residues. V shed 9 bases, J shed 3 bases, and the junction held 12 bases outside the gene matches. DNA for the CDR3: TGCGCCAGGACGCTCCAGTCAGGGGGCGACACTGAAGCTTTCTTT. Amino acids: CARTLQSGGDTEAFF.

The rearrangement joins TRBV4-3 to TRBJ2-7; 14 positions match TRBD2. Germline lookup yields CDR1 LGHNA and CDR2 YSLEER. Unmatched junction bases numbered 4, after V lost 0 bases and J lost 6 bases. The CDR3 spans 16 residues. CDR3 bases: TGCGCCAGCAGCCAAGATGGACTAGCGGGGGGTTTCGAGCAGTACTTC. Its translation: CASSQDGLAGGFEQYF.

CDR3 DNA sequence: TGTGCCAGCAGCCCGGGAAATAGCAATCAGCCCCAGCATTTT. It specifies CASSPGNSNQPQHF. The chain carries TRBV27 and TRBJ1-5; D unresolved. Deletions cut 6 bases from V and 0 bases from J, with 9 bases between. This CDR3 has 14 amino acids. The germline CDR1 and CDR2 sequences are MNHEY and SMNVEV (reference sequence).

V gene TRBV7-9 combines with J gene TRBJ2-7, with D tentatively TRBD2 (5 bases). V was pared by 4 bases and J by 6 bases, with 13 bases between. The CDR3 consists of 13 residues. CDR1 and CDR2 (germline): SEHNR, FQNEAQ (reference sequence). The CDR3 nucleotides are TGTGCCAGCAGCTCCCCCCCAAGCGGCGAGCAGTACTTC. It translates to CASSSPPSGEQYF. The full variable domain, rest sourced from reference TRBV7-9 and TRBJ2-7, is DTGVSQNPRHKITKRGQNVTFRCDPISEHNRLYWYRQTLGQGPEFLTYFQNEAQLEKSRLLSDRFSAERPKGSFSTLEIQRTEQGDSAMYLCASSSPPSGEQYFGPGTRLTVT.

The chain is built from TRBV7-3 and TRBJ2-3; either TRBD1 or TRBD2 may fit D (6 bases each). V gave up 5 bases and J gave up 0 bases, with 9 bases separating them. Germline values: CDR1 SGHTA, CDR2 FQGTGA. The CDR3 has 14 residues. The CDR3 coding sequence is TGTGCCAGCAGCCGGGGGCGGAGCACAGATACGCAGTATTTT. Protein product: CASSRGRSTDTQYF.

V and J are TRBV27 and TRBJ2-7; a possible D gene is TRBD2 (5 bases). The CDR3 covers 15 residues. From germline, CDR1 is MNHEY and CDR2 SMNVEV (reference sequence). Trimming removed 5 bases at V and 2 bases at J, with 16 bases between. CDR3 amino acids: CASSPGILRAYEQYF. The CDR3 coding sequence is TGTGCCAGCAGTCCCGGGATCCTCAGAGCCTACGAGCAGTACTTC.

This sequence joins TRBV11-2 and TRBJ2-4, with D unresolved. Trimming cost V 5 bases and J 7 bases, with 12 bases left between them. The CDR3 length is 13 residues. CDR1 is SGHAT and CDR2 is FQNNGV in the germline V gene. Written as DNA, the CDR3 is TGTGCCAGCAGCCCCTCAGGTTTGAACATTCAGTACTTC. Amino acid sequence: CASSPSGLNIQYF.

The gene calls are TRBV27 and TRBJ2-1, with TRBD1 matching 9 bases. Germline lookup yields CDR1 MNHEY and CDR2 SMNVEV (reference sequence). The CDR3 is made up of 14 amino acids. V lost 6 bases and J lost 8; bases outside the gene matches: 8. CDR3 in DNA: TGTGCCAGCAGCCGGACAGGGGATAACGATGAGCAGTTCTTC. Translation: CASSRTGDNDEQFF.

The rearrangement joins TRBV24-1 to TRBJ2-5, with D tentatively TRBD1 or TRBD2 (5 bases each). With 1 base removed from V and 5 bases from J, the gap between germline ends came to 19 bases. This CDR3 spans 17 amino acids. Germline V gene data show CDR1 as KGHDR and CDR2 as SFDVKD. The chain's CDR3 is CATSDFKFHEGLETQYF. The DNA of the CDR3 is TGTGCCACCAGTGATTTTAAGTTCCACGAGGGGCTTGAGACCCAGTACTTC.